This TCR beta chain was profiled in a study of technical replicates of blood from a handful of donors. Repertoires were generated with immunoSEQ multiplex PCR, while TCRdb's copy carries only in-frame clones and drops some. The sample carries tens of thousands of clones, over 90% recorded once. The CDR3 covers 15 residues. Per the germline V gene, CDR1 is SGDLS and CDR2 is YYNGEE. Trimming removed 1 base at V and 2 bases at J, with 9 bases between. The sequencing input was T cells isolated from PBMCs. The rearrangement links TRBV9 to TRBJ2-2, with a weak D call TRBD1 (6 bases). The receptor was derived from a human donor in good health. CDR3 in amino acids: CASSVTGQNTGELFF. CDR3 coding DNA: TGTGCCAGCAGCGTAACAGGGCAAAACACCGGGGAGCTGTTTTTT.